This T cell receptor beta chain came from a study of PD-1 blockade in classical Hodgkin lymphoma. Study-wide results and limits: A reduction in baseline TCR diversity was reportedly seen in newly diagnosed patients relative to healthy donors.

This CDR3 is 13 amino acids long. Trimming took 4 bases from V and 7 from J, leaving 14 bases between them. CDR1 is SGHTA and CDR2 is FQGNSA in the germline V gene. This clone was seen more than once but under ten times. What it binds is not known. Only in-frame clones appear in the TCRdb table, and some are missing; sequencing was by immunoSEQ multiplex PCR. Altogether approximately 17,000 clones are present, less than 75% being singletons, with the ten largest covering 7.8%. The time point denotes: cycle 4 day 1 (C4D1), after 6 weeks of nivolumab. Relapse was seen in all patients after autologous stem cell transplantation, and brentuximab vedotin exposure was variable. Patients reached a best response of complete response, partial response or progressive disease.

This TCR was recovered from a human donor with classical Hodgkin lymphoma. Sequenced material: peripheral blood mononuclear cells (PBMCs), taken before the fourth cycle of nivolumab. This chain links TRBV7-2 with TRBJ2-7; no definite D call. The DNA for the CDR3 is TGTGCCAGCAGCTCTGGACCGGCGCGAGAGCAGTACTTC. It specifies CASSSGPAREQYF.